These 12 T cell receptor beta chains originate from one sample sequenced in a study of radiation and T cells in renal cell carcinoma. Libraries were prepared by immunoSEQ multiplex PCR; TCRdb keeps only in-frame clonotypes and omits some of them. This sample has roughly 140,000 clones, with roughly 86% found just once. Time point reported: blood 2 weeks post-SBRT. Treatment indicated: 15 Gy SBRT to primary tumor, nephrectomy 4 weeks later. Sequenced material: blood, taken from a patient whose treatment included radiotherapy and nephrectomy. All receptors derive from a woman aged 45 to 65 with renal cell carcinoma.

This clone was seen only once. CDR3 amino acids: CASSLSQGREKLFF. CDR3 DNA sequence: TGTGCCAGCAGCTTATCCCAGGGAAGAGAAAAACTGTTTTTT. This chain links TRBV7-2 with TRBJ1-4; perhaps TRBD1 as D (5 bases). Trimming shortened V by 2 bases and J by 8 bases, and 12 bases separated the two germline ends. This CDR3 is 14 amino acids long. Germline CDR1 and CDR2: SGHTA and FQGNSA.

The chain is built from TRBV7-2 and TRBJ1-2; TRBD1 agrees at 10 bases. The CDR3 is 16 amino acids. CDR1 and CDR2 (germline): SGHTA, FQGNSA. J gave up 0 bases and V 6 bases, and 7 bases lay outside the gene matches. The CDR3 coding sequence is TGTGCCAGCAGACCTAGGGACAGGGGACCTAACTATGGCTACACCTTC. Its translation is CASRPRDRGPNYGYTF. The full variable domain, its missing parts supplied by reference TRBV7-2 and TRBJ1-2, is GAGVSQSPSNKVTEKGKDVELRCDPISGHTALYWYRQSLGQGLEFLIYFQGNSAPDKSGLPSDRFSAERTGGSVSTLTIQRTQQEDSAVYLCASRPRDRGPNYGYTFGSGTRLTVV.

V usage is TRBV5-6 and J usage is TRBJ2-5; 8 bases fit TRBD2. In germline, CDR1 is SGHDT, CDR2 YYEEEE. The CDR3 spans 14 residues. The J segment lost 5 bases and the V segment lost 3 bases, leaving 6 bases of the junction unmatched. The CDR3 DNA is TGTGCCAGCAGCTCTAGCGGGTCCGGGGAGACCCAGTACTTC. Protein product: CASSSSGSGETQYF.

This rearrangement joins TRBV18 to TRBJ2-5; TRBD1 or TRBD2 may be the D gene (5 bases each). With 2 bases removed from V and 7 bases from J, the gap between germline ends came to 17 bases. CDR3 length: 15 amino acids. Germline CDR1 KGHSH, CDR2 LQKENI. CDR3 DNA: TGTGCCAGCTCACCAGAGCTCCTAGCAAGGGGGACCCAGTACTTC. Its protein product is CASSPELLARGTQYF. Looking up the rest from reference TRBV18 and TRBJ2-5 gives the full variable domain: NAGVMQNPRHLVRRRGQEARLRCSPMKGHSHVYWYRQLPEEGLKFMVYLQKENIIDESGMPKERFSAEFPKEGPSILRIQQVVRGDSAAYFCASSPELLARGTQYFGPGTRLLVL.

The J gene is TRBJ1-1, the V gene TRBV2; D call uncertain. V was cut by 7 bases and J by 1 base, with 7 bases left in between. Germline V CDR1 and CDR2: SNHLY, FYNNEI. This CDR3 comprises 12 residues. The CDR3 DNA reads TGTGCCAGCAACCTACAGAACACTGAAGCTTTCTTT. This encodes CASNLQNTEAFF.

V is TRBV9 and J is TRBJ2-5; D might be TRBD2 (6 bases). The CDR3 extends over 15 amino acids. Germline CDR1 reads SGDLS; CDR2 reads YYNGEE. The V gene lost 0 bases and the J gene lost 4 bases, with 13 bases spanning the gap. CDR3 sequence: CASSVGHGGRETQYF. As DNA, the CDR3 is TGTGCCAGCAGCGTAGGGCACGGGGGTCGAGAGACCCAGTACTTC.

This chain links TRBV9 with TRBJ2-3; TRBD1 is a possible D gene (5 bases). The germline V and J ends were trimmed by 4 bases and 5 bases, with 20 bases remaining between them. Per germline, CDR1 SGDLS and CDR2 YYNGEE. The CDR3 is 16 amino acids. Here the CDR3 reads CASSHGLGVAGDTQYF. In DNA, the CDR3 is TGTGCCAGCAGCCACGGCCTAGGGGTAGCTGGAGATACGCAGTATTTT.

The chain links TRBV7-8 to TRBJ1-1; D possibly corresponds to TRBD1 (5 bases). The V gene lost 2 bases and the J gene lost 1 base, with 17 bases spanning the gap. The germline V gene encodes CDR1 SGHVS and CDR2 FQNEAQ. This CDR3 has 17 amino acids. DNA of the CDR3: TGTGCCAGCAGCTTAAAGGTCTGGGGGAAGGAGAACACTGAAGCTTTCTTT. As protein: CASSLKVWGKENTEAFF.

The chain couples TRBV6-1 to TRBJ1-1, with a weak D call TRBD1 (5 bases). The V end was cut by 2 bases, the J end by 5 bases, with 9 bases between. Germline V gene sequence: CDR1 MNHNS, CDR2 SASEGT. The CDR3 contains 13 residues. Here the CDR3 DNA reads TGTGCCAGCAGTGAACAGGGCAGAACTGAAGCTTTCTTT. It codes for CASSEQGRTEAFF.

The CDR3 loop reads CASGDRATDTQYF. The CDR3 nucleotides are TGTGCCAGTGGGGACAGGGCCACAGATACGCAGTATTTT. V usage is TRBV9 and J usage is TRBJ2-3; 9 bases line up with TRBD1. Trimming cost V 8 bases and J 2 bases; bases outside gene matches: 3. Germline V lookup: CDR1 SGDLS, CDR2 YYNGEE. This CDR3 region has 13 residues.

The V call is TRBV19, the J call TRBJ2-5, with a possible D match to TRBD2 (6 bases). Between the trimmed V and J ends, which lost 3 bases and 4 bases, there was a span of 12 bases. In germline, CDR1 is LNHDA, CDR2 SQIVND (reference sequence). The length of the CDR3 is 14 residues. CDR3 sequence reads: CASSMGLNRETQYF. CDR3 sequence (DNA): TGTGCCAGTAGTATGGGACTGAATCGAGAGACCCAGTACTTC.

The rearrangement uses TRBV7-6 and TRBJ1-3; D is ambiguous. This CDR3 is 18 amino acids long. Trimming shortened V by 3 bases and J by 0 bases, and 18 bases separated the two germline ends. Germline loops: CDR1 SGHVS, CDR2 FNYEAQ. CDR3 protein: CASSFGPIASSSGNTIYF. The DNA of the CDR3 is TGTGCCAGCAGCTTTGGACCGATCGCCTCCAGCTCTGGAAACACCATATATTTT.